This TCR beta chain stems from a study of blood T cell repertoires in COVID-19. Only in-frame clones appear in the TCRdb table, and some are missing; sequencing was by immunoSEQ multiplex PCR. The sample holds roughly 100,000 clones; roughly 84% are singletons and the top ten take roughly a quarter. Trimming shortened V by 0 bases and J by 0 bases, and 18 bases separated the two germline ends. CDR1 and CDR2 from the germline V gene are SGHRS and YFSETQ. This CDR3 comprises 18 residues. This clonotype originated in a man aged 55-75 years with acute or convalescent COVID-19. The chain employs TRBV5-1 and TRBJ1-1, with D possibly being TRBD1 (6 bases). Sequencing input: peripheral blood. This CDR3 reads CASSLEVLAGQMNTEAFF. The CDR3 region has the DNA TGCGCCAGCAGCTTGGAAGTTTTGGCTGGACAGATGAACACTGAAGCTTTCTTT. The whole variable domain, filled in from reference TRBV5-1 and TRBJ1-1, reads KAGVTQTPRYLIKTRGQQVTLSCSPISGHRSVSWYQQTPGQGLQFLFEYFSETQRNKGNFPGRFSGRQFSNSRSEMNVSTLELGDSALYLCASSLEVLAGQMNTEAFFGQGTRLTVV.